Following are 14 T cell receptor beta chains from one sample sequenced in a study of cytomegalovirus exposure and HLA in healthy donors. PCR primers comprised 60 Vbeta and 13 Jbeta primers. Assay used: immunoSEQ multiplex PCR; TCRdb lists only in-frame clones, some missing. The sample records 150,000 to 200,000 clones, 80% to 90% being singletons. The sample comprised PBMCs. Receptor source: a young woman in good health and CMV-seronegative.

This chain uses TRBV28 with TRBJ1-4; TRBD1 is a possible D gene (5 bases). Germline V gene lookup returns CDR1 MDHEN and CDR2 SYDVKM. The germline V and J ends were trimmed by 3 bases and 6 bases, with 17 bases remaining between them. The CDR3 contains 16 residues. CDR3 sequence reads: CASSLGPIWRDEKLFF. The CDR3 region has the DNA TGTGCCAGCAGTTTGGGGCCCATCTGGAGGGATGAAAAACTGTTTTTT.

V gene TRBV2 combines with J gene TRBJ1-3; D uncertain. This CDR3 spans 14 amino acids. The V end lost 4 bases, the J end lost 0 bases, and 7 bases lay between the germline ends. Germline V lookup: CDR1 SNHLY, CDR2 FYNNEI. This CDR3 reads CASSASSSGNTIYF. The CDR3 DNA reads TGTGCCAGCAGTGCCTCTAGCTCTGGAAACACCATATATTTT. The full variable domain, with the rest looked up from reference TRBV2 and TRBJ1-3, is EPEVTQTPSHQVTQMGQEVILRCVPISNHLYFYWYRQILGQKVEFLVSFYNNEISEKSEIFDDQFSVERPDGSNFTLKIRSTKLEDSAMYFCASSASSSGNTIYFGEGSWLTVV.

J is TRBJ2-7 and V is TRBV7-6; tentative D call: TRBD2 (5 bases). V lost 0 bases and J lost 4, with 13 bases in between. This CDR3 spans 15 amino acids. The germline gives CDR1 SGHVS, CDR2 FNYEAQ. CDR3 bases: TGTGCCAGCAGCTTAGCCCCAGCGGCTATATACGAGCAGTACTTC. Its translation: CASSLAPAAIYEQYF.

The genes are TRBV10-3 and TRBJ2-3; the match to TRBD2 covers 8 bases. Germline trimming cut 5 bases from V and 2 bases from J; bases unmatched to any gene: 12. The germline gives CDR1 ENHRY, CDR2 SYGVKD. This CDR3 contains 17 residues. The chain's CDR3 is CAISHQQTSESTDTQYF. CDR3 bases: TGTGCCATCAGTCACCAACAGACTAGCGAATCCACAGATACGCAGTATTTT.

The chain combines TRBV2 with TRBJ2-7, with D possibly being TRBD1 (6 bases). The V gene lost 0 bases and the J gene lost 6 bases, with 18 bases spanning the gap. Germline V gene lookup returns CDR1 SNHLY and CDR2 FYNNEI. The CDR3 sequence is 16 residues long. CDR3 amino acids: CASSEAGAGPYIEQYF. The DNA of the CDR3 is TGTGCCAGCAGTGAAGCGGGGGCAGGGCCCTACATCGAGCAGTACTTC.

This sequence joins TRBV5-1 and TRBJ2-5; 9 bases match TRBD1. This CDR3 spans 16 amino acids. V shed 1 base, J shed 2 bases, and the junction held 6 bases outside the gene matches. The germline CDR1 and CDR2 sequences are SGHRS and YFSETQ. CDR3 protein: CASSLQTGGLQETQYF. CDR3 nucleotide sequence: TGCGCCAGCAGCTTGCAAACAGGGGGCCTACAAGAGACCCAGTACTTC.

The V call is TRBV20-1, the J call TRBJ2-1; a possible D gene is TRBD2 (6 bases). V lost 6 bases and J lost 6, with 9 bases in between. The CDR3 runs 11 residues. Germline-derived CDR1 and CDR2 are DFQATT and SNEGSKA (reference sequence). CDR3 DNA: TGCAGTGCGGGGGAGGTCAATGAGCAGTTCTTC. Translated, it gives CSAGEVNEQFF.

This clone was seen once. The chain uses TRBV7-9 and TRBJ2-1; 11 nucleotides line up with TRBD2. The V segment lost 1 base and the J segment 4 bases; nucleotides outside the gene matches: 12. Germline values: CDR1 SEHNR, CDR2 FQNEAQ (reference sequence). This CDR3 contains 19 residues. The CDR3 loop reads CASSLDTSGSPAGYNEQFF. The CDR3 coding sequence is TGTGCCAGCAGCTTAGACACTAGCGGGAGCCCCGCGGGTTACAATGAGCAGTTCTTC.

This clone was seen at least ten times. This chain uses TRBV5-1 with TRBJ2-7; 10 nucleotides agree with TRBD1. The germline gives CDR1 SGHRS, CDR2 YFSETQ. The ends lost 5 bases at V and 5 bases at J; junction bases unmatched: 4. The CDR3 runs 13 residues. The CDR3 sequence: CASRQGQGNEQYF. In DNA form, the CDR3 reads TGCGCCAGCAGGCAGGGACAGGGGAACGAGCAGTACTTC.

In this sample, this clone turned up once. The CDR3 spells CATKSGTVNTGELFF. DNA of the CDR3: TGTGCCACGAAATCCGGGACAGTTAACACCGGGGAGCTGTTTTTT. The chain joins TRBV7-6 to TRBJ2-2, with 7 bases matching TRBD1. The V segment lost 10 bases and the J segment 2 bases; nucleotides outside the gene matches: 10. Germline CDR1 is SGHVS and CDR2 is FNYEAQ. CDR3 size: 15 residues.

This rearrangement joins TRBV5-8 to TRBJ2-1; a possible D gene is TRBD1 (5 bases). Germline-derived CDR1 and CDR2 are SGHTS and YDEGEE. This CDR3 is 15 amino acids long. Trimming removed 8 bases from V and 0 bases from J, with 15 bases in between. The CDR3 spells CASLRGRSSYNEQFF. CDR3 DNA sequence: TGTGCCAGTTTAAGGGGTAGGAGCTCCTACAATGAGCAGTTCTTC.

V is TRBV11-2 and J is TRBJ2-1; 8 bases fit TRBD1. Germline loops: CDR1 SGHAT, CDR2 FQNNGV. V dropped 2 bases and J dropped 2; count of bases not matched to a gene: 5. CDR3 length equals 16 residues. Here the CDR3 DNA reads TGTGCCAGCAGCTTATCGGGACAGGCCACCTACAATGAGCAGTTCTTC. Residues: CASSLSGQATYNEQFF.

This chain connects TRBV19 to TRBJ2-1; possibly TRBD2 for D (7 bases). Germline loops: CDR1 LNHDA, CDR2 SQIVND (reference sequence). With 5 bases removed from V and 5 bases from J, the gap between germline ends came to 16 bases. The CDR3 consists of 15 residues. The DNA of the CDR3 is TGTGCCAGTAGTCATGGGTGGGGGGGCAACAATGAGCAGTTCTTC. Protein product: CASSHGWGGNNEQFF.

The J gene is TRBJ1-5, the V gene TRBV4-1, with D perhaps TRBD1 (5 bases). V was cut by 3 bases and J by 1 base, with 22 bases left in between. The germline gives CDR1 MGHRA, CDR2 YSYEKL. There are 19 residues in the CDR3. The CDR3 DNA is TGCGCCAGCAGCCAGAAACCCGAGAGCCGGCGGGGCAGCAATCAGCCCCAGCATTTT. Protein: CASSQKPESRRGSNQPQHF.